The 19 T cell receptor beta chains listed next were all sequenced from one sample in a study of T cells in Graves' hyperthyroidism and ophthalmopathy. Template material for amplifying TCR beta CDR3 regions consisted of RNA transcripts. With the HTBI primer set, the TCR CDR3 went through a first round of RT-PCR. TCRdb analysed the multiplex PCR reads with MiXCR anew, one entry per CDR3 protein. The table has around 760,000 distinct CDR3 sequences, just over 35% seen once. Sequencing was performed on blood. The source is a woman between 40 and 55 years old with Graves' hyperthyroidism.

Only a few counts were recorded for this clonotype. The chain has TRBV12-3 or TRBV12-4 and TRBJ1-5, with 11 bases matching TRBD1. This CDR3 is built from 15 residues. With V trimmed by 3 bases and J by 6 bases, 4 bases remained unmatched. The CDR3 reads CASSLDRGLSQPQHF. The CDR3, as DNA: TGTGCCAGCAGTTTGGACAGGGGGCTAAGTCAGCCCCAGCATTTT.

About this clonotype: An end of the junction does not agree with germline; a read error may underlie this. The rearrangement uses TRBV20-1 and TRBJ2-5, with unresolved D. The germline CDR1 and CDR2 sequences are DFQATT and SNEGSKA (reference sequence). This CDR3 contains 15 residues. The CDR3 loop is CSARHRIVPRETRYF. The DNA of the CDR3 is TGCAGTGCTAGACATAGAATAGTCCCGCGAGAGACCCGGTACTTC.

This rearrangement joins TRBV29-1 to TRBJ2-1; D remains ambiguous. The germline V and J ends were trimmed by 7 bases and 10 bases, with 17 bases remaining between them. This CDR3 has 12 residues. CDR1 SQVTM and CDR2 ANQGSEA come from the germline V gene. CDR3 residues: CSAEPGLEEQFF. Here the CDR3 DNA reads TGCAGCGCAGAGCCCGGCCTCGAGGAGCAGTTCTTC.

In this sample, this clonotype turned up a few times. The chain combines TRBV27 with TRBJ2-7, with no clear D. The germline V gene has CDR1 MNHEY and CDR2 SMNVEV (reference sequence). Trimming stripped 3 bases from V and 5 bases from J, with 14 bases between. The CDR3 is 14 residues long. The CDR3 DNA follows: TGTGCCAGCAGTTTTAGGTCAAATTCCCACGAGCAGTACTTC. Translated: CASSFRSNSHEQYF.

This clonotype was observed a few times. The V gene is TRBV19, the J gene TRBJ1-3; D gene unclear. With 3 bases removed from V and 0 bases from J, the gap between germline ends came to 9 bases. Germline V gene sequence: CDR1 LNHDA, CDR2 SQIVND (reference sequence). This CDR3 is 15 amino acids long. In nucleotides, the CDR3 is TGTGCCAGTAGTATCGGAACGTACTCTGGAAACACCATATATTTT. It yields the protein CASSIGTYSGNTIYF. Looking up the rest from reference TRBV19 and TRBJ1-3 gives the full variable domain: DGGITQSPKYLFRKEGQNVTLSCEQNLNHDAMYWYRQDPGQGLRLIYYSQIVNDFQKGDIAEGYSVSREKKESFPLTVTSAQKNPTAFYLCASSIGTYSGNTIYFGEGSWLTVV.

This chain's CDR3 is CASSLLAGALSTGNTIYF. For the CDR3, the DNA is TGTGCCAGCAGCTTATTGGCAGGGGCCCTCTCCACTGGAAACACCATATATTTT. V and J are TRBV7-2 and TRBJ1-3, with D possibly being TRBD1 (6 bases). V was shortened by 2 bases and J by 2 bases, with 19 bases between the two germline ends. The CDR3 totals 18 residues. Looked up from germline, CDR1 is SGHTA and CDR2 is FQGNSA.

In its sample, this clonotype was seen a few times. The chain has TRBV4-1 and TRBJ2-7; the D is unclear. CDR1 and CDR2 from the germline V gene are MGHRA and YSYEKL. Trimming shortened V by 0 bases and J by 3 bases, and 12 bases separated the two germline ends. CDR3 length: 15 amino acids. The DNA for the CDR3 is TGCGCCAGCAGCCAAGATCAACGCGGAAGCTACGAGCAGTACTTC. This sequence encodes CASSQDQRGSYEQYF.

This clonotype was seen ten or more times. The CDR3 DNA sequence: TGTGCCAGCAGCTCGTACTACACTGAAGCTTTCTTT. Translation: CASSSYYTEAFF. The chain uses TRBV5-5 and TRBJ1-1; D gene ambiguous. This CDR3 is built from 12 residues. Deletions cut 3 bases from V and 3 bases from J, with 6 bases between. Germline V gene lookup returns CDR1 SGHKS and CDR2 YYEKEE (reference sequence).

The V call is TRBV7-2, the J call TRBJ1-5, with unresolved D. With 5 bases removed from V and 8 bases from J, the gap between germline ends came to 19 bases. This CDR3 has 15 residues. Germline V gene lookup returns CDR1 SGHTA and CDR2 FQGNSA. This CDR3 reads CASSPLSFTGEPQHF. The CDR3 DNA reads TGTGCCAGCAGCCCGCTTAGCTTCACCGGAGAGCCCCAGCATTTT.

This clonotype was recorded many times. The chain links TRBV19 to TRBJ2-7, with no clear D. The germline V gene encodes CDR1 LNHDA and CDR2 SQIVND (reference sequence). The CDR3 consists of 14 residues. V lost 5 bases and J lost 1, with 12 bases in between. The DNA for the CDR3 is TGTGCCAGTAGTCACTCGACCCCATCCTACGAGCAGTACTTC. This sequence encodes CASSHSTPSYEQYF.

This clonotype appeared many times. The germline gene is not matched at one end of the junction; a read error may be the cause. The V gene is TRBV7-7, the J gene TRBJ2-7; the match to TRBD1 covers 8 bases. Germline V gives CDR1 SSHAT, CDR2 FNYEAQ (reference sequence). The CDR3 covers 13 residues. CDR3 bases: TGTGCTAGCAGCACGGACAGGGACCACGAGCAGTACTTC. It translates to CASSTDRDHEQYF.

The rearrangement uses TRBV12-3 or TRBV12-4 and TRBJ1-4, with D uncertain. The germline V and J ends were trimmed by 6 bases and 4 bases, with 15 bases remaining between them. This CDR3 comprises 15 residues. CDR3 sequence reads: CASRESSTHNEKLFF. The CDR3 DNA follows: TGTGCCAGCAGAGAGTCATCAACCCATAATGAAAAACTGTTTTTT.

This clonotype was counted ten times or more. The chain is built from TRBV11-2 and TRBJ2-5; 8 bases align to TRBD1. Unmatched junction bases numbered 9, after V lost 1 base and J lost 5 bases. CDR3 length: 16 amino acids. Germline CDR1 reads SGHAT; CDR2 reads FQNNGV. CDR3 nucleotide sequence: TGTGCCAGCAGCTTAGGGCCCACAGGGGGTGGGGAGACCCAGTACTTC. Translation gives CASSLGPTGGGETQYF.

There are many counts of this clonotype. The gene calls are TRBV2 and TRBJ2-7; the match to TRBD2 covers 9 bases. V was clipped by 5 bases and J by 5 bases; unmatched bases: 7. CDR1 SNHLY and CDR2 FYNNEI come from the germline V gene. This CDR3 is built from 14 residues. The CDR3 region has the DNA TGTGCCAGCAGTTTGCTAGCGGGGTACCACGAGCAGTACTTC. It is translated as CASSLLAGYHEQYF.

The chain joins TRBV29-1 to TRBJ2-5; D is possibly TRBD2 (6 bases). With 3 bases removed from V and 3 bases from J, the gap between germline ends came to 14 bases. This CDR3 is 14 amino acids long. Per the germline V gene, CDR1 is SQVTM and CDR2 is ANQGSEA. This chain's CDR3 is CSVEDLAREETQYF. The DNA for the CDR3 is TGCAGCGTTGAGGATCTAGCGAGAGAAGAGACCCAGTACTTC.

This clonotype was detected a few times. The chain is built from TRBV2 and TRBJ1-2; no clear D gene. This CDR3 contains 13 residues. CDR1 and CDR2 from the germline V gene are SNHLY and FYNNEI. V was shortened by 5 bases and J by 4 bases, with 11 bases between the two germline ends. This chain's CDR3 is CASSPRKGYGYTF. The CDR3 nucleotides are TGTGCCAGCAGTCCTCGGAAGGGCTATGGCTACACCTTC.

This clonotype came up many times. The chain links TRBV10-3 to TRBJ2-2; TRBD1 is a possible D gene (7 bases). The ends were cut back, 6 bases at V and 1 base at J, with 12 bases in the middle. The germline V gene has CDR1 ENHRY and CDR2 SYGVKD. The CDR3 is 15 residues long. CDR3 DNA sequence: TGTGCCATCAGCCGCGGGACAGAGAACACCGGGGAGCTGTTTTTT. It translates to CAISRGTENTGELFF.

A remark on this clonotype: An end of the junction does not agree with germline; a read error may underlie this. V and J are TRBV10-3 and TRBJ2-7; the D gene is possibly TRBD1 (6 bases). The CDR3 extends over 14 amino acids. CDR1 and CDR2 from the germline V gene are ENHRY and SYGVKD. The CDR3 is CASSGQGPTYEQYF. As DNA, the CDR3 is TGTGCCAGCAGTGGGCAGGGGCCAACCTACGAGCAGTACTTC.

The chain carries TRBV12-3 or TRBV12-4 and TRBJ1-5; D may be TRBD1 (6 bases). The CDR3 totals 16 residues. Trimming took 2 bases from V and 6 from J, leaving 17 bases between them. The CDR3 region has the DNA TGTGCCAGCAGTTTACAGGGGCTGGTTGGTGTTCAGCCCCAGCATTTT. Translated, it gives CASSLQGLVGVQPQHF.